This TCR beta chain was sequenced for a study of blood T cell repertoires in COVID-19. Germline V gene sequence: CDR1 SGHRS, CDR2 YFSETQ. V dropped 0 bases and J dropped 8 bases, with 21 bases sitting between them. The CDR3 runs 17 residues. Generated by immunoSEQ multiplex PCR, the TCRdb table keeps only in-frame clones and is missing some. The table has hundreds of thousands of clones, approximately 91% seen once. Only one count was recorded for this clone. The source material was PBMCs or T cells enriched from blood (not recorded which). V is TRBV5-1 and J is TRBJ2-1, with D perhaps TRBD2 (5 bases). This sequence was found in a woman aged 40 to 50 with acute COVID-19. The CDR3 is CASSLAKGSPGNDEQFF. The CDR3 nucleotides are TGCGCCAGCAGCTTGGCCAAAGGTAGTCCGGGAAACGATGAGCAGTTCTTC.